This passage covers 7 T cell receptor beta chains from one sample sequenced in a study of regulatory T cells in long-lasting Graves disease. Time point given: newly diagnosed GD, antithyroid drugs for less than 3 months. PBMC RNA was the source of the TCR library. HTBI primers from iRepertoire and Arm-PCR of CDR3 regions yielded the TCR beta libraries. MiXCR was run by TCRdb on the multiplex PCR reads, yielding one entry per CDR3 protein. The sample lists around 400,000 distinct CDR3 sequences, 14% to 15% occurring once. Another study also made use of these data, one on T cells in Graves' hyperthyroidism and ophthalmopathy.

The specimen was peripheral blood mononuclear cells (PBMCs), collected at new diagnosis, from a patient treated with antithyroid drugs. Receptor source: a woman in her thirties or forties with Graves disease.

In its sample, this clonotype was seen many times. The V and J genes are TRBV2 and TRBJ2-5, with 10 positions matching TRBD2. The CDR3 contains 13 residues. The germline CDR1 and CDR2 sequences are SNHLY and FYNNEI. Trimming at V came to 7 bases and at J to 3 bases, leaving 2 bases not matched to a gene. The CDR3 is CASTSGRKETQYF. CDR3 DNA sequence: TGTGCCAGCACTAGCGGGAGAAAAGAGACCCAGTACTTC.

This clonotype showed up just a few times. The DNA for the CDR3 is TGTGCCAGCTCACCACCGACCCAGGGAACAGGCAATGAGCAGTTCTTC. Its protein product is CASSPPTQGTGNEQFF. This chain connects TRBV18 to TRBJ2-1; D possibly corresponds to TRBD1 (5 bases). V was shortened by 0 bases and J by 6 bases, with 15 bases between the two germline ends. The germline CDR1 and CDR2 sequences are KGHSH and LQKENI. The CDR3 has 16 residues. The complete variable domain, with remaining parts taken from reference TRBV18 and TRBJ2-1, reads NAGVMQNPRHLVRRRGQEARLRCSPMKGHSHVYWYRQLPEEGLKFMVYLQKENIIDESGMPKERFSAEFPKEGPSILRIQQVVRGDSAAYFCASSPPTQGTGNEQFFGPGTRLTVL.

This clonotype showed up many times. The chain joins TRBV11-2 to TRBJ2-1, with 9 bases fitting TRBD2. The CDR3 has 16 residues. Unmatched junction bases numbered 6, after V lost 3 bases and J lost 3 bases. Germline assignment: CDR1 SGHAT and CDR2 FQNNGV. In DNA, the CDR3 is TGTGCCAGCAGCTTGGTGCTAGCGGGAATCTACAATGAGCAGTTCTTC. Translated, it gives CASSLVLAGIYNEQFF.

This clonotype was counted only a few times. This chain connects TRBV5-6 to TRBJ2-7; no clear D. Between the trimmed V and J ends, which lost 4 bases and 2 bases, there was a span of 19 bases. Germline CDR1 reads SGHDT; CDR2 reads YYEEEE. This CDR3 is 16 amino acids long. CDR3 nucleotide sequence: TGTGCCAGCAGCCAGCTTTACTCGGGCAGTCCCTACGAGCAGTACTTC. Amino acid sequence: CASSQLYSGSPYEQYF.

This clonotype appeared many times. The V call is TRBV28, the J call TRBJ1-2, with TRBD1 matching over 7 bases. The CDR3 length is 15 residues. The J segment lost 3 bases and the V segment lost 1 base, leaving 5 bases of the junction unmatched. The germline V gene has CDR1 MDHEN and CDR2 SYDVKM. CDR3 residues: CASSLYQGEDYGYTF. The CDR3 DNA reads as TGTGCCAGCAGTTTATATCAGGGGGAAGACTATGGCTACACCTTC.

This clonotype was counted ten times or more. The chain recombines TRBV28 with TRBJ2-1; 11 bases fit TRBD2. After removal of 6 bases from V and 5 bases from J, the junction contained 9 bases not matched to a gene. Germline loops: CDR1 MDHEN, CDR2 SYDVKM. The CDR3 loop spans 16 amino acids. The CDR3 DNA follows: TGTGCCAGCAGCCCCGGGGGACTAGCGGAACACAATGAGCAGTTCTTC. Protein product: CASSPGGLAEHNEQFF.

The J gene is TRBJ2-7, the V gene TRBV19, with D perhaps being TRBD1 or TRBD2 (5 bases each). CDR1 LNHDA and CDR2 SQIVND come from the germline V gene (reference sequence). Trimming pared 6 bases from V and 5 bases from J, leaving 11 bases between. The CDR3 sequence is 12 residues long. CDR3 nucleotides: TGTGCCAGTAGCGCTATGGGGGACGAGCAGTACTTC. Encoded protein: CASSAMGDEQYF.